This record concerns one T cell receptor beta chain sequence. The table came from immunoSEQ multiplex PCR; TCRdb's copy has only in-frame clones and leaves some out. The sample carries more than 300,000 clones, about 90% recorded once. The record originates from a study of blood T cell repertoires in COVID-19. Study-wide context: The United States, Italy and Spain provided the acute and convalescent COVID-19 samples.

The CDR3 has 15 residues. J was trimmed by 1 base and V by 0 bases; bases with no gene match: 1. Germline V gene sequence: CDR1 LGHNA, CDR2 YNFKEQ. This chain joins TRBV4-2 and TRBJ1-2, with 8 bases fitting TRBD1. The receptor's source is a woman aged 25 to 39 with COVID-19, enrolled during active disease. The sample was peripheral blood. CDR3 residues: CASSQEGQVNYGYTF. CDR3 sequence (DNA): TGTGCCAGCAGCCAAGAGGGACAGGTTAACTATGGCTACACCTTC.